These T cell receptor beta chains were read from a single sample in a study of response to subunit inactivated influenza vaccine. Via MiXCR, TCRdb re-called the RT-PCR reads, giving one row per CDR3 protein. Found here are approximately 700,000 distinct CDR3 sequences, 15% to 19% of them singletons; the top ten hold under 14%. Sequences were derived from PBMCs from blood, sampled 11 to 12 days after vaccination. The source of these receptors is a man between 50 and 59 years old who received an inactivated influenza vaccine. CDR3s include the opening cysteine and the closing phenylalanine or tryptophan. Only part of the rows carry a size: once, few, many, or a class if the clone is expanded.

18 | TRBV6-2/TRBV6-3 | many | CATDPGTSGARSSYEQYF
14 | TRBV10-3 | - | CAISESAQSYEQYF
14 | TRBV20-1 | few | CSANRLRGLDEQFF
17 | TRBV5-6 | many | CASSPSKQGRAKNIQYF
15 | TRBV5-6 | - | CASSLVLGRGYEQYF
14 | TRBV12-3/TRBV12-4 | few | CASSPSGTDSPLHF
14 | TRBV7-9 | few | CASSWTPESYEQYF
13 | TRBV6-4 | - | CASTWDSNNEQFF
17 | TRBV20-1 | many | CSATLPDRGLYSYEQYF
16 | TRBV30 | few | CAWRPFGQGASYEQYF
13 | TRBV7-2 | few | CASSLSGWYGYTF
15 | TRBV5-1 | - | CASSPQSSGPYEQYF
16 | TRBV3-1 | few | CASSQALSHGTDTQYF
12 | TRBV29-1 | - | CSAGHMNTEAFF
15 | TRBV18 | - | CASSRTVAGAYEQYF
15 | TRBV7-7 | - | CASSLYPLGVDTQYF
14 | TRBV12-3/TRBV12-4 | few | CASRFRDLNSPLHF
14 | TRBV7-9 | - | CASSPGTGRDGYTF
16 | TRBV6-2/TRBV6-3 | - | CASRQTGGAGATEAFF
14 | TRBV9 | few | CASSVAGTQETQYF
14 | TRBV29-1 | few | CSVVTGALIHEQYF
19 | TRBV9 | - | CASSVEMIAGRSGANVLTF
15 | TRBV12-3/TRBV12-4 | few | CASSRQDGFTGELFF
13 | TRBV24-1 | - | CATRTSGDNEQFF
15 | TRBV5-1 | - | CATSPGLGGSYEQYF
13 | TRBV10-3 | - | CAISRDRGNEQYF
14 | TRBV4-2 | many | CASSPGLETGELFF
16 | TRBV7-2 | - | CASSLIIGQPNQPQHF
17 | TRBV7-9 | - | CASSQPRQGAANYGYTF
16 | TRBV10-3 | - | CAIHPDGTSGGYEQYF
14 | TRBV7-2 | few | CASSLVLDTGELFF
15 | TRBV4-1 | few | CASSPGTGEEYEQYF
17 | TRBV5-6 | - | CASSLLGWTTGTGELFF
15 | TRBV10-3 | - | CAIRSTQQSTDTQYF
17 | TRBV11-2 | few | CASSLIGTVGDTGELFF
17 | TRBV7-6 | many | CASSLFSGTSMAGELFF
15 | TRBV20-1 | - | CSARDPGQGGEKLFF
15 | TRBV28 | few | CASSRHRDRGYEQYF
16 | TRBV20-1 | many | CSARNPSGSVPDTQYF
13 | TRBV20-1 | many | CSARDIYRVPQYF
15 | TRBV3-1 | many | CASSRGTSAYNEQFF
16 | TRBV7-9 | - | CASSSSPTLYQETQYF
14 | TRBV2 | - | CASNDRGSLKTQYF
13 | TRBV29-1 | many | CSARGPEYYEQYF
15 | TRBV10-3 | - | CAIRTTSGRAHEQYF
15 | TRBV4-2 | once | CASSQGTGRTDTQYF
15 | TRBV4-2 | many | CASSRGGTMNAEAFF